This TCR beta chain was recovered during a study of CD8 T cells in ankylosing spondylitis. General study results and limits: Apparently characteristic of ankylosing spondylitis blood was a TCR beta motif (eight highly homologous variants).

Quantitative 5'-RACE with molecular barcodes produced the TCR beta libraries. MiXCR, run by TCRdb on the 5' RACE reads, gives a single entry per CDR3 protein. The table records a few hundred thousand distinct CDR3 sequences, around 10% of them present only once. CDR1 and CDR2 from the germline V gene are MNHNY and SVGAGI (reference sequence). Losses at the gene ends were 5 bases for V and 5 bases for J; bases not matched to a gene: 4. There are 13 residues in the CDR3. This clonotype was picked up many times. As yet, its antigen is unknown. The gene calls are TRBV6-6 and TRBJ2-7; TRBD2 agrees at 9 bases. This clonotype originated in a male donor with ankylosing spondylitis or in good health (not recorded which). The sample consisted of blood, either unsorted or a sorted T cell fraction (not recorded which). The CDR3 DNA reads TGTGCCAGCAGTGCGGGACTAGCAAACGAGCAGTACTTC. It yields the protein CASSAGLANEQYF.